The clone carrying this T cell receptor beta chain was seen only a few times. What it binds is not known. The data were obtained in a study of T cell repertoires in aging, cancer and after chemotherapy. Overall study results and limits: The repertoire data cannot show anything about immunological memory following chemotherapy.

Multiplex touch-down PCR with TRB-A/B primers amplified rearranged V-D-J TRB sequences. TCRdb analysed the multiplex PCR reads with MiXCR anew, one entry per CDR3 protein. The repertoire holds thousands of distinct CDR3 sequences, with 40% as singletons. Germline-derived CDR1 and CDR2 are SGHNT and YYREEE (reference sequence). CDR3 size: 14 residues. V lost 4 bases, J lost 4 bases, and 14 bases lay in between. TCR beta rearrangements were amplified from peripheral blood genomic DNA. The sample taken for sequencing was blood. The source of this sequence is a human donor in good health. V gene TRBV5-4 combines with J gene TRBJ1-2, with a weak D call TRBD1 (5 bases). The CDR3 coding sequence is TGTGCCAGCAGCACCGGACGGACAAGCTATGGCTACACCTTC. Translation gives CASSTGRTSYGYTF.